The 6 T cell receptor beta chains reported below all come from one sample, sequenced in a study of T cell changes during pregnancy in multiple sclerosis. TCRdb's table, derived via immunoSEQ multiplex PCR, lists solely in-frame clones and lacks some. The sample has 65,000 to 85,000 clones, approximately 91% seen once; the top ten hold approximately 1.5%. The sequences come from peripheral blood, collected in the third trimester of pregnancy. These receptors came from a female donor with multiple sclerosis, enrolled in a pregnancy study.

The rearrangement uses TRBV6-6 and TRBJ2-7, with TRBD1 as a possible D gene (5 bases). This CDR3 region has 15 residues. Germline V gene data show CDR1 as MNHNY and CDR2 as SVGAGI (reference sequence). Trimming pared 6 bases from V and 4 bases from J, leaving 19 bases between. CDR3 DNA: TGTGCCAGCAGCTCCGGGCCAGGGCCCCTTTACGAGCAGTACTTC. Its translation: CASSSGPGPLYEQYF.

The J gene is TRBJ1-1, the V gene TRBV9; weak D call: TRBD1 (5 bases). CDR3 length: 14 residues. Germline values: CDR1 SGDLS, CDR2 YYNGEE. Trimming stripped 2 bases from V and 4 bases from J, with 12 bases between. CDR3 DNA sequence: TGTGCCAGCAGCGTGGGGGGGTTGGGCACTGAAGCTTTCTTT. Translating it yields CASSVGGLGTEAFF.

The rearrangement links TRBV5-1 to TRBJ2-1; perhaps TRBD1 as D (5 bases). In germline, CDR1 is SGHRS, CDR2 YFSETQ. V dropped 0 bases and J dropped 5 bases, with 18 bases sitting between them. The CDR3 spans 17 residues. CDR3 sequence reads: CASSLAWWGRTNNEQFF. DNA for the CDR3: TGCGCCAGCAGCTTGGCCTGGTGGGGCCGGACCAACAATGAGCAGTTCTTC.

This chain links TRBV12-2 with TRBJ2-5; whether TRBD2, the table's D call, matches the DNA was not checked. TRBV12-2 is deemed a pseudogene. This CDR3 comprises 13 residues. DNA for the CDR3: TGTGCAAGTCGCCACGGGATCCAAGAGACCCAGTACTTC. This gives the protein CASRHGIQETQYF.

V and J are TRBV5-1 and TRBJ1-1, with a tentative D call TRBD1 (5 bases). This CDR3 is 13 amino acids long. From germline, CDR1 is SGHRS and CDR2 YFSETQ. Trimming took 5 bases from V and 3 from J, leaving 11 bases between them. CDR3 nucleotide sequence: TGCGCCAGCAGACCAGACAGTTACACTGAAGCTTTCTTT. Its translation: CASRPDSYTEAFF.

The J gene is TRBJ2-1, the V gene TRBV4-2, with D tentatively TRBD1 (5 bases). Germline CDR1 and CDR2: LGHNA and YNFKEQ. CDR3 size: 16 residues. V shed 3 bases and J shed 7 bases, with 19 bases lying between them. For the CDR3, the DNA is TGTGCCAGCAGCCAGTATTTTGTAAGGGGCTTAAATGAGCAGTTCTTC. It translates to CASSQYFVRGLNEQFF.